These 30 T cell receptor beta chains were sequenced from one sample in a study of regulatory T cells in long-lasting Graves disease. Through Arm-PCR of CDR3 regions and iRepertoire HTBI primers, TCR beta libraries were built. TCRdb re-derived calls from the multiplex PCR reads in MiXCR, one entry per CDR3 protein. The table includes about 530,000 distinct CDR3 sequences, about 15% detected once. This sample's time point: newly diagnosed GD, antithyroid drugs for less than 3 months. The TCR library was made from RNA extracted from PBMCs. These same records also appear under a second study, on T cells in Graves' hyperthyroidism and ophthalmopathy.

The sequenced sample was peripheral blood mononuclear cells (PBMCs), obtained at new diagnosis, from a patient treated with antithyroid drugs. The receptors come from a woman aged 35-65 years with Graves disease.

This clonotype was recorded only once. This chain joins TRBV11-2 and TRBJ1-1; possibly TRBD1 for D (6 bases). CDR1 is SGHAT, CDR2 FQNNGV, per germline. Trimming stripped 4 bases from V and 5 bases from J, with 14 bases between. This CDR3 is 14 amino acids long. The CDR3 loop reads CASSSHREVTEAFF. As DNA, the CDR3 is TGTGCCAGCAGCTCTCACAGGGAAGTAACTGAAGCTTTCTTT.

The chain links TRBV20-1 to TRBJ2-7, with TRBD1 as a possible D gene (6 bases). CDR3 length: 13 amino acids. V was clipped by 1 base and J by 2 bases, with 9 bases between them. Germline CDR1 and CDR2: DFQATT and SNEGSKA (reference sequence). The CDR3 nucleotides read TGCAGTGCTAGAGGTGCAGGGGCCTACGAGCAGTACTTC. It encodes CSARGAGAYEQYF.

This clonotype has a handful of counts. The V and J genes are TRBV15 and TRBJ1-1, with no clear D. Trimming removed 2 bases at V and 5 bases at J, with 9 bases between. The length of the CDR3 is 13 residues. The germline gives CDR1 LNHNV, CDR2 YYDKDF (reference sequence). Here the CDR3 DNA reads TGTGCCACCAGCAGACCTGGGGTGACTGAAGCTTTCTTT. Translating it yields CATSRPGVTEAFF.

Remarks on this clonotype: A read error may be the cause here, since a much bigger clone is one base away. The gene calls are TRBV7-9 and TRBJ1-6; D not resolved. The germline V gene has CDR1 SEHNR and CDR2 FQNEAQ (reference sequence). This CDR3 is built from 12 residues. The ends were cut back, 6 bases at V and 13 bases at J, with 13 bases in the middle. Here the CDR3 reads CASSLRILPLHF. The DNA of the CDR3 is TGTGCCAGCAGTTTAAGGATTCTTCCCCTCCACTTT.

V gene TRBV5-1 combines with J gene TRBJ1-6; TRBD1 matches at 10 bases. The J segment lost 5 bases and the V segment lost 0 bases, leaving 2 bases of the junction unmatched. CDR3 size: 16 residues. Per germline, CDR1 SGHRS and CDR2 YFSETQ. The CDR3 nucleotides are TGCGCCAGCAGCTTGGAGGGACAGGGGAATAATTCACCCCTCCACTTT. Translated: CASSLEGQGNNSPLHF.

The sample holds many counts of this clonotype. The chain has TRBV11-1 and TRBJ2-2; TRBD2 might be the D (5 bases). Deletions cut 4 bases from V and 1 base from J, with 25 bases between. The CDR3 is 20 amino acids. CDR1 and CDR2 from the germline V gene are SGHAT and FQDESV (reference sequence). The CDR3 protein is CASSSLSTRVGVRNTGELFF. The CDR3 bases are TGTGCCAGCAGCTCTCTATCCACTCGGGTCGGGGTGCGGAACACCGGGGAGCTGTTTTTT.

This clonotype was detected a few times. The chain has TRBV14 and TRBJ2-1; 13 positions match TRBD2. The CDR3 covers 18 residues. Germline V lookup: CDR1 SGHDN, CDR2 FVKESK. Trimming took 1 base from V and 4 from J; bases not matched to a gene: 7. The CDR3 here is CASSQVRTSGGLYNEQFF. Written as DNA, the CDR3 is TGTGCCAGCAGCCAAGTCCGGACTAGCGGGGGACTTTACAATGAGCAGTTCTTC.

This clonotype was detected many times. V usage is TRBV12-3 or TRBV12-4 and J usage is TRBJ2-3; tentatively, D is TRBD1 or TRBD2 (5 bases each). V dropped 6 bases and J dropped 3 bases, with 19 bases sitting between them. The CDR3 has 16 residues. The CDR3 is CASRNRDDKGTDTQYF. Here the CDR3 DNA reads TGTGCCAGCAGGAATAGGGACGACAAGGGGACAGATACGCAGTATTTT.

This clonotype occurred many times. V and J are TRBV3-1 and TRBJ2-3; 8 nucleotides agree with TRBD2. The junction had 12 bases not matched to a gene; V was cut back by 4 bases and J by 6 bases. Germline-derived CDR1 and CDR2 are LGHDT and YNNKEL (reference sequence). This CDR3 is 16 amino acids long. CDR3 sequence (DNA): TGTGCCAGCAGCCCCGGGGGAGCGGGGGCCAGGGATACGCAGTATTTT. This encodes CASSPGGAGARDTQYF.

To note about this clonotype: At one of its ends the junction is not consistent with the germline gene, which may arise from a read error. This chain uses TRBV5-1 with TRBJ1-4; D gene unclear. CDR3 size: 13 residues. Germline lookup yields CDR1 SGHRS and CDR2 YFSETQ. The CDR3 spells CASSLEVREKLFF. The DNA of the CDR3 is TGCGCCAGCAGCTTGGAAGTTCGAGAAAAGCTGTTTTTT. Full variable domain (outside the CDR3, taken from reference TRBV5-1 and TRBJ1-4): KAGVTQTPRYLIKTRGQQVTLSCSPISGHRSVSWYQQTPGQGLQFLFEYFSETQRNKGNFPGRFSGRQFSNSRSEMNVSTLELGDSALYLCASSLEVREKLFFGSGTQLSVL.

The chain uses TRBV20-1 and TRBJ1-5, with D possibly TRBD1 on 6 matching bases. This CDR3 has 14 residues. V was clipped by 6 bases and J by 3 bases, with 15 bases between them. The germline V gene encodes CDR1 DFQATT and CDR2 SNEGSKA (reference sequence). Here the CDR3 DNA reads TGCAGTGCAGCGGGAGGGGACACCAATCAGCCCCAGCATTTT. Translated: CSAAGGDTNQPQHF.

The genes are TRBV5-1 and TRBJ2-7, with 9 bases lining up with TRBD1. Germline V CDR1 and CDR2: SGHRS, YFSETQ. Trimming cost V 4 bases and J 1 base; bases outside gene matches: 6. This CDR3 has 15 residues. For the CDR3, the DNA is TGCGCCAGCAGCGCCGGGACAGGGCAATCCTACGAGCAGTACTTC. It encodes CASSAGTGQSYEQYF.

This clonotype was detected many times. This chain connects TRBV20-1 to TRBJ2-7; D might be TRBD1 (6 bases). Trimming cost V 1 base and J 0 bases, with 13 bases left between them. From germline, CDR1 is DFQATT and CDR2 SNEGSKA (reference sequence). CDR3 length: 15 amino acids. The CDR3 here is CSARARGHSSYEQYF. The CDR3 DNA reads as TGCAGTGCTAGAGCCAGGGGTCATAGCTCCTACGAGCAGTACTTC.

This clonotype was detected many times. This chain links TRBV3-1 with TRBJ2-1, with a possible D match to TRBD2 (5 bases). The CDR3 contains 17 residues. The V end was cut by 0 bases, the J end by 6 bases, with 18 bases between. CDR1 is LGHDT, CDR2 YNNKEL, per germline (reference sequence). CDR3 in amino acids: CASSQDRSGVSVNEQFF. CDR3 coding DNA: TGTGCCAGCAGCCAAGACAGGTCCGGGGTGTCGGTCAATGAGCAGTTCTTC.

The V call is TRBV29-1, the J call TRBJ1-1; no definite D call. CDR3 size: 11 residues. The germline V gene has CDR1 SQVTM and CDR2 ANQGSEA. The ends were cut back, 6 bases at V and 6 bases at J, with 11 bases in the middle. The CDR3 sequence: CSVGNRAEAFF. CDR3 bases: TGCAGCGTCGGGAACCGAGCTGAAGCTTTCTTT.

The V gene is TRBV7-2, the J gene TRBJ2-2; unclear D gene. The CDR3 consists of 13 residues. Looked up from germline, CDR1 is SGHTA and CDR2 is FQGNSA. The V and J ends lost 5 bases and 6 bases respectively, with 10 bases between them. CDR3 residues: CASSVQQSGELFF. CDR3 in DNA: TGTGCCAGCAGCGTCCAGCAGTCCGGGGAGCTGTTTTTT. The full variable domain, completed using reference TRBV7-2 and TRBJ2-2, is GAGVSQSPSNKVTEKGKDVELRCDPISGHTALYWYRQSLGQGLEFLIYFQGNSAPDKSGLPSDRFSAERTGGSVSTLTIQRTQQEDSAVYLCASSVQQSGELFFGEGSRLTVL.

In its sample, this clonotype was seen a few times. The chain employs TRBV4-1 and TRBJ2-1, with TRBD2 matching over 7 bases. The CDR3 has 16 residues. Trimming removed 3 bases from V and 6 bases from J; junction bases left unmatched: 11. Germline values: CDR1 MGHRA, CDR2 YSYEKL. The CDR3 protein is CASSHFSGDGVNEQFF. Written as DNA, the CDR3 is TGCGCCAGCAGCCACTTCAGCGGGGACGGAGTCAATGAGCAGTTCTTC.

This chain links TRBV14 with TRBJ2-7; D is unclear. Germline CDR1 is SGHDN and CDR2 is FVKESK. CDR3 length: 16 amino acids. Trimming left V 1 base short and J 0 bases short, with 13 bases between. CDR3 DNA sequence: TGTGCCAGCAGCCAAGGGAAGGGTTTACACTCCTACGAGCAGTACTTC. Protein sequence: CASSQGKGLHSYEQYF.

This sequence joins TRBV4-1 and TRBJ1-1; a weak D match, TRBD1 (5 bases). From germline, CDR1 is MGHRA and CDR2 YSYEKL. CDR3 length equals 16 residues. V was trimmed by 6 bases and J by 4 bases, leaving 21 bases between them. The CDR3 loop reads CASSRVGQGSSTEAFF. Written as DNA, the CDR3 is TGCGCCAGCAGTCGCGTTGGGCAGGGCTCGAGCACTGAAGCTTTCTTT.

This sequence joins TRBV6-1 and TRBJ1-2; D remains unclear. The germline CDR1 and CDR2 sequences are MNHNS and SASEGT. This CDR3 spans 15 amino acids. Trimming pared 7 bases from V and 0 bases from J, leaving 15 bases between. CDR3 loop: CASITAARANYGYTF. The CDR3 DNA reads TGTGCCAGCATCACGGCAGCGAGAGCTAACTATGGCTACACCTTC.

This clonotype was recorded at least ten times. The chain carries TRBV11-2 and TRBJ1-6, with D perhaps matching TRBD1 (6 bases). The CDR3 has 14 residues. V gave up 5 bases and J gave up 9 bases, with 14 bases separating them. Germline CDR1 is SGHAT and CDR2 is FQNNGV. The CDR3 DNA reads TGTGCCAGCAGCCAAACAGGGAGGGGTTCACCCCTCCACTTT. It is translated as CASSQTGRGSPLHF. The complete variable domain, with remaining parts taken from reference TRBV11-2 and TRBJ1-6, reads EAGVAQSPRYKIIEKRQSVAFWCNPISGHATLYWYQQILGQGPKLLIQFQNNGVVDDSQLPKDRFSAERLKGVDSTLKIQPAKLEDSAVYLCASSQTGRGSPLHFGNGTRLTVT.

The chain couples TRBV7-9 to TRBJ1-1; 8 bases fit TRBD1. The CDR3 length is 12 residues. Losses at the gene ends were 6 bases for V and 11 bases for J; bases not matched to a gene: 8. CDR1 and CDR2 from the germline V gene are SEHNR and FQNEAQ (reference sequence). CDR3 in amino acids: CASSRTGFGAFF. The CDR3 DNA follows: TGTGCCAGCAGTCGGACAGGGTTTGGGGCTTTCTTT.

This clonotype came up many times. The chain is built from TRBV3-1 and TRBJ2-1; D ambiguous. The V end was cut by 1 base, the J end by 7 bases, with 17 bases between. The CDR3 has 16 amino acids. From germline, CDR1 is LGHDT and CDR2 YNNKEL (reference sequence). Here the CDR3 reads CASSQGPDRSVNEQFF. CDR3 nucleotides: TGTGCCAGCAGCCAAGGACCGGACCGGTCGGTTAATGAGCAGTTCTTC.

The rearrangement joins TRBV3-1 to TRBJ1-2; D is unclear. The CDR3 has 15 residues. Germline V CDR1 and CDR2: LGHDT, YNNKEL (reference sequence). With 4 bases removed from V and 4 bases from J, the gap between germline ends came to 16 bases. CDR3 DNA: TGTGCCAGCAGCCCCAGGACCGTTTACTCCTATGGCTACACCTTC. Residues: CASSPRTVYSYGYTF.

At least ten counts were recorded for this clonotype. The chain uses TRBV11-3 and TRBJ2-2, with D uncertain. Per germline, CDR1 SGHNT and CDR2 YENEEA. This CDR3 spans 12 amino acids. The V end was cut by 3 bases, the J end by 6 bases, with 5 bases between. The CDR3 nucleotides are TGTGCCAGCAGCTTGTTGGCCGGGGAGCTGTTTTTT. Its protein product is CASSLLAGELFF. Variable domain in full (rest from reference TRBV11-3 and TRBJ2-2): EAGVVQSPRYKIIEKKQPVAFWCNPISGHNTLYWYLQNLGQGPELLIRYENEEAVDDSQLPKDRFSAERLKGVDSTLKIQPAELGDSAVYLCASSLLAGELFFGEGSRLTVL.

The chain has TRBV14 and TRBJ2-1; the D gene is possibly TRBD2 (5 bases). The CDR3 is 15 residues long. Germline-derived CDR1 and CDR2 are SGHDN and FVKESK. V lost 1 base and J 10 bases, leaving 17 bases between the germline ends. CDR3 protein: CASSQGGSGWREQFF. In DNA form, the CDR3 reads TGTGCCAGCAGCCAAGGAGGGTCGGGTTGGAGGGAGCAGTTCTTC.

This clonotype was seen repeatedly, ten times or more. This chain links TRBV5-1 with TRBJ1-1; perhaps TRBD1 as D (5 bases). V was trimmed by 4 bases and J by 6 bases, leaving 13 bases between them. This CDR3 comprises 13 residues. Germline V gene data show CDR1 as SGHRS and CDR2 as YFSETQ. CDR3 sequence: CASSLAPGAEAFF. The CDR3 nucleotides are TGCGCCAGCAGCCTGGCCCCGGGGGCTGAAGCTTTCTTT.

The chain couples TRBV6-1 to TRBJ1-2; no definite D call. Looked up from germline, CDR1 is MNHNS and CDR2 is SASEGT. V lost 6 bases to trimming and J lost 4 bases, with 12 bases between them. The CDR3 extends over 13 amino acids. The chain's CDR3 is CASSRLDGYGYTF. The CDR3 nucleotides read TGTGCCAGCAGCCGACTGGATGGCTATGGCTACACCTTC.

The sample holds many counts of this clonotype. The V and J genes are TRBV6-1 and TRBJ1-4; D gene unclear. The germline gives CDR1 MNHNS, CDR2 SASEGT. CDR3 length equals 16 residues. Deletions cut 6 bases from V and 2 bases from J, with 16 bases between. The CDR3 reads CASSLSWGMTNEKLFF. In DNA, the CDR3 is TGTGCCAGCAGCCTCTCGTGGGGAATGACTAATGAAAAACTGTTTTTT.

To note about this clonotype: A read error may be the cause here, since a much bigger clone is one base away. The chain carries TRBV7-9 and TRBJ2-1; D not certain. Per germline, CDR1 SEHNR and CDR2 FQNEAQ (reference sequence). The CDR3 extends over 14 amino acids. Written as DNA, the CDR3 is TGTGCCAGCAGCTTAGCGCTATATCTCAATGGGCAGTTCTTC. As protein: CASSLALYLNGQFF.